Each of the 17 T cell receptor beta chains below was sequenced from the same sample in a study of cytomegalovirus exposure and HLA in healthy donors. PCR involved 60 Vbeta and 13 Jbeta primers. Here immunoSEQ multiplex PCR was the method, and the copy in TCRdb shows in-frame clones only, minus some. The sample consists of 150,000 to 200,000 clones, around 80% of them appearing once. Specimen: PBMCs. These receptors came from a woman in her late teens or twenties in good health and CMV-seronegative.

J is TRBJ1-2 and V is TRBV7-8; unclear D gene. Per the germline V gene, CDR1 is SGHVS and CDR2 is FQNEAQ. Trimming took off 1 base at V and 4 bases at J, with 13 bases between the two ends. The CDR3 is 15 residues long. CDR3: CASSLGVSEVYGYTF. The DNA for the CDR3 is TGTGCCAGCAGCTTAGGTGTCTCCGAGGTCTATGGCTACACCTTC.

The V and J genes are TRBV18 and TRBJ2-7, with TRBD2 identical over 7 bases. Germline loops: CDR1 KGHSH, CDR2 LQKENI. With 2 bases clipped from V and 0 bases from J, the junction kept 7 bases outside the gene matches. The CDR3 is 16 amino acids. The CDR3 region is CASSPEAAGPSYEQYV. Here the CDR3 DNA reads TGTGCCAGCTCACCAGAGGCAGCGGGACCCTCCTACGAGCAGTACGTC.

CDR3: CASSIIGELFF. The CDR3 DNA follows: TGTGCCAGTAGTATTATCGGGGAGCTGTTTTTT. V is TRBV19 and J is TRBJ2-2; no clear D. The CDR3 totals 11 residues. The ends were cut back, 3 bases at V and 7 bases at J, with 3 bases in the middle. Per the germline V gene, CDR1 is LNHDA and CDR2 is SQIVND (reference sequence).

The chain joins TRBV28 to TRBJ2-7; 7 bases line up with TRBD2. Trimming removed 7 bases from V and 0 bases from J; junction bases left unmatched: 6. Germline V lookup: CDR1 MDHEN, CDR2 SYDVKM. This CDR3 region has 14 residues. The CDR3 reads CASTLGLGSYEQYF. In DNA form, the CDR3 reads TGTGCCAGCACCCTAGGACTAGGCTCCTACGAGCAGTACTTC.

The chain has TRBV6-5 and TRBJ1-2, with D possibly TRBD1 on 5 matching bases. Trimming pared 6 bases from V and 0 bases from J, leaving 14 bases between. Germline values: CDR1 MNHEY, CDR2 SVGAGI. This CDR3 region has 15 residues. The CDR3 here is CASSTWGDSNYGYTF. The CDR3 coding sequence is TGTGCCAGCAGCACCTGGGGGGACTCTAACTATGGCTACACCTTC.

The gene calls are TRBV25-1 and TRBJ2-3, with a tentative D call TRBD1 (7 bases). CDR1 is MGHDK, CDR2 SYGVNS, per germline. The CDR3 is 14 residues long. V shed 4 bases and J shed 4 bases, with 12 bases lying between them. Here the CDR3 reads CASSGQGEADTQYF. CDR3 nucleotide sequence: TGTGCCAGCAGTGGGCAGGGGGAGGCAGATACGCAGTATTTT.

The rearrangement joins TRBV2 to TRBJ2-7, with 9 bases that match TRBD1. The CDR3 spans 13 residues. V dropped 4 bases and J dropped 4; count of bases not matched to a gene: 2. CDR1 is SNHLY, CDR2 FYNNEI, per germline. DNA for the CDR3: TGTGCCAGCAGTGGGACAGGGGAGTACGAGCAGTACTTC. Translating gives CASSGTGEYEQYF.

The chain joins TRBV2 to TRBJ1-5; D not resolved. This CDR3 comprises 16 residues. Germline assignment: CDR1 SNHLY and CDR2 FYNNEI. With 2 bases removed from V and 0 bases from J, the gap between germline ends came to 11 bases. The CDR3 loop is CASSESPLSSNQPQHF. The DNA for the CDR3 is TGTGCCAGCAGTGAATCCCCCCTTTCTAGCAATCAGCCCCAGCATTTT.

V gene TRBV4-3 combines with J gene TRBJ2-2, with 9 nucleotides matching TRBD2. This CDR3 contains 18 residues. J gave up 4 bases and V 0 bases, and 9 bases lay outside the gene matches. Germline CDR1 is LGHNA and CDR2 is YSLEER. For the CDR3, the DNA is TGCGCCAGCAGCCAAGATAAGGCGGGAGGGCCGAGCACCGGGGAGCTGTTTTTT. Protein product: CASSQDKAGGPSTGELFF.

This CDR3 reads CAWSPDRVWADTQYF. The CDR3, as DNA: TGTGCCTGGAGTCCGGACAGGGTTTGGGCAGATACGCAGTATTTT. The chain uses TRBV30 and TRBJ2-3; 8 bases match TRBD1. From germline, CDR1 is GTSNPN and CDR2 SVGIG (reference sequence). The CDR3 contains 15 residues. The junction had 8 bases not matched to a gene; V was cut back by 2 bases and J by 4 bases.

The chain employs TRBV7-2 and TRBJ2-1, with D unclear. Looked up from germline, CDR1 is SGHTA and CDR2 is FQGNSA. The length of the CDR3 is 13 residues. The ends were cut back, 8 bases at V and 0 bases at J, with 8 bases in the middle. CDR3 region: CASRESSYNEQFF. CDR3 DNA sequence: TGTGCCAGCCGAGAGAGCTCCTACAATGAGCAGTTCTTC.

This chain joins TRBV27 and TRBJ2-7; 11 bases are shared with TRBD2. Germline V CDR1 and CDR2: MNHEY, SMNVEV (reference sequence). The J segment lost 4 bases and the V segment lost 5 bases, leaving 10 bases of the junction unmatched. The CDR3 totals 16 residues. CDR3 in DNA: TGTGCCAGCAGTCCCCAAAGACTAGCGGGACGGTACGAGCAGTACTTC. Translated: CASSPQRLAGRYEQYF.

This rearrangement joins TRBV7-2 to TRBJ2-7; 11 bases are shared with TRBD1. The CDR3 is 14 residues long. The ends lost 6 bases at V and 6 bases at J; junction bases unmatched: 7. CDR1 and CDR2 from the germline V gene are SGHTA and FQGNSA. The CDR3 coding sequence is TGTGCCAGCAGGCGGACAGGGGGCCCTTTCGAGCAGTACTTC. Encoded protein: CASRRTGGPFEQYF.

This clone was picked up a small number of times. The chain joins TRBV30 to TRBJ1-4; a weak D match, TRBD1 (5 bases). V dropped 5 bases and J dropped 7 bases, with 17 bases sitting between them. The germline gives CDR1 GTSNPN, CDR2 SVGIG (reference sequence). The CDR3 consists of 14 residues. The CDR3 region is CAWDDAGDGEKLFF. CDR3 bases: TGTGCCTGGGATGACGCGGGGGACGGTGAAAAACTGTTTTTT.

This clone appeared a few times. The chain recombines TRBV28 with TRBJ2-7; TRBD1 matches at 9 bases. V trimming: 6 bases; J trimming: 4 bases; junction bases outside the gene matches: 4. Germline CDR1 is MDHEN and CDR2 is SYDVKM. CDR3 length equals 13 residues. The CDR3, as DNA: TGTGCCAGCAGGACAGGGGGAGGGTACGAGCAGTACTTC. It translates to CASRTGGGYEQYF.

The rearrangement links TRBV6-4 to TRBJ2-1, with D hard to call. The CDR3 has 13 residues. In germline, CDR1 is MRHNA, CDR2 SNTAGT. Trimming shortened V by 3 bases and J by 3 bases, and 6 bases separated the two germline ends. The CDR3 DNA reads TGTGCCAGCAGTGAATATAACTACAATGAGCAGTTCTTC. Residues: CASSEYNYNEQFF.

The chain combines TRBV21-1 with TRBJ1-3; TRBD1, the table's D call, lacks a check against the DNA. TRBV21-1 is assigned pseudogene status. This CDR3 spans 17 amino acids. The CDR3 region is CASSKGGQVYSGNTIYF. The CDR3 DNA is TGTGCCAGCAGCAAAGGAGGACAGGTATACTCTGGAAACACCATATATTTT.